This T cell receptor (beta chain) appears in the sequencing data of a study of beta chain features in type 1 diabetes. Reverse transcribing all isolated RNA meant expressed TCRB transcripts were sequenced. The method was immunoSEQ multiplex PCR; TCRdb's version includes in-frame clones alone and lacks a portion of them. This table holds about 300,000 clones, under 8.5% found once. Findings and caveats of the study: Shorter TCRB CDR3s, moderately but significantly so, marked every one of the four CD4+ subsets in Type 1 diabetes patients. Patients' naive, central memory and Treg TCRB repertoires seemed closer to one another than those of healthy donors.

This clone was counted at least ten times. Its antigen is undetermined. The CDR3 is 17 residues long. Germline CDR1 and CDR2: SGHAT and FQNNGV. V trimming: 5 bases; J trimming: 2 bases; junction bases outside the gene matches: 7. V gene TRBV11-2 combines with J gene TRBJ2-6; TRBD2 aligns across 9 bases. Sequenced: central memory CD4+ T cells from blood. The origin of this receptor is a woman aged 18-30 years in good health. The CDR3 sequence is CASSRSGGAAGANVLTF. The CDR3 DNA is TGTGCCAGCAGCCGTAGCGGGGGCGCGGCTGGGGCCAACGTCCTGACTTTC.